These T cell receptor beta chains were read from a single sample in a study of shared clonotypes between healthy human individuals. Some clones are missing from TCRdb's copy, which holds only in-frame ones; the method was immunoSEQ multiplex PCR. The sample includes some 2,500,000 clones, roughly 93% seen only once; the top ten take 0.36%. Sequenced sample: naive CD4+ T cells from PBMCs. Receptors were obtained from a man between 18 and 35 years old in good health. Some clones in this sample may be carry-over from other donors' samples. CDR3s include the opening cysteine and the closing phenylalanine or tryptophan. The D gene is left open where the match is weak. The size field is filled for only some rows; it gives once, few, many or a size class.

v_call	clone_size	j_call	d_call	cdr3_nt	cdr3_aa
TRBV7-2	.	TRBJ2-6	TRBD2	TGTGCCAGCAGCTTTACTAGCGGGAGCGGCGGGGCCAACGTCCTGACTTTC	CASSFTSGSGGANVLTF
TRBV5-1	once	TRBJ2-3	TRBD2	TGCGCCAGCAGCTTGGCTAAAGCGGGAGGGCCCTCGGATACGCAGTATTTT	CASSLAKAGGPSDTQYF
TRBV2	once	TRBJ2-2	TRBD2	TGTGCCAGCCGGGGACTAGCGGAGGACACCGGGGAGCTGTTTTTT	CASRGLAEDTGELFF
TRBV19	.	TRBJ1-4	TRBD1	TGTGCCAGTAGTATGGGGACAGGGGGCGAAAAACTGTTTTTT	CASSMGTGGEKLFF
TRBV7-2	.	TRBJ1-3	TRBD1	TGTGCCAGCAGCGTAACGACAGGGTTCGGAAACACCATATATTTT	CASSVTTGFGNTIYF
TRBV4-2	.	TRBJ1-2	.	TGTGCCAGCAGCCAAGAATCCTCTCCTAACTATGGCTACACCTTC	CASSQESSPNYGYTF
TRBV5-6	.	TRBJ2-7	TRBD1	TGTGCCAGCAGCTCCGGGACAGGGGCCTACGAGCAGTACTTC	CASSSGTGAYEQYF
TRBV18	.	TRBJ2-2	.	TGTGCCAGCTCACAGGACTACGGCGGGGAGCTGTTTTTT	CASSQDYGGELFF
TRBV9	.	TRBJ1-1	.	TGTGCCAGCAGCGTAGCACCGACAGGTGTCACTGAAGCTTTCTTT	CASSVAPTGVTEAFF
TRBV19	.	TRBJ1-1	.	TGTGCCAGTAGGACACCCCTCATGAACACTGAAGCTTTCTTT	CASRTPLMNTEAFF
TRBV28	.	TRBJ2-6	.	TGTGCCAGCAGCGGGGCTGGGGCCAACGTCCTGACTTTC	CASSGAGANVLTF
TRBV7-2	.	TRBJ2-1	.	TGTGCCAGCAGCTTAAGTATCCCGGTTGAGCAGTTCTTC	CASSLSIPVEQFF
TRBV6-1	.	TRBJ2-7	TRBD2	TGTGCCAGCAGCGGACTAGCGGGGTCCTACGAGCAGTACTTC	CASSGLAGSYEQYF
TRBV30	.	TRBJ1-4	TRBD1	TGTGCCTGGAGCACTTCCTACAGGGGGACTAATGAAAAACTGTTTTTT	CAWSTSYRGTNEKLFF
TRBV14	.	TRBJ2-3	.	TGTGCCAGCAGCCAAGCGCAGAGCACAGATACGCAGTATTTT	CASSQAQSTDTQYF
TRBV18	.	TRBJ2-7	TRBD2	TGTGCCAGCTCCCCGGGACTAGCGGGAGTTAGCTACGAGCAGTACTTC	CASSPGLAGVSYEQYF
TRBV29-1	.	TRBJ2-3	.	TGCAGCGTTGAATTAGCGATATTCACAGATACGCAGTATTTT	CSVELAIFTDTQYF
TRBV30	.	TRBJ1-4	.	TGTGCCTGGAGTAAGGGAGGATCGGGAAGAGAAAAACTGTTTTTT	CAWSKGGSGREKLFF
TRBV7-6	once	TRBJ2-7	TRBD2	TGTGCCAGCAGCCCAGAGGCGGGAGGCGAGCAGTACTTC	CASSPEAGGEQYF
TRBV5-1	.	TRBJ1-2	TRBD1	TGCGCCAGCAGCTTGGGGCGTACAGGGGGAAATGAGAACACCTTC	CASSLGRTGGNENTF
TRBV18	.	TRBJ1-1	TRBD1	TGTGCCAGCTCACTACAGGGGAGGACCACTGAAGCTTTCTTT	CASSLQGRTTEAFF
TRBV11-2	.	TRBJ1-1	TRBD1	TGTGCCAGCAGTCCAGGGGGGATAAACACTGAAGCTTTCTTT	CASSPGGINTEAFF
TRBV30	.	TRBJ1-3	.	TGTGCCTGGAGTCCTTTACCCTCTGGAAACACCATATATTTT	CAWSPLPSGNTIYF
TRBV9	.	TRBJ1-5	.	TGTGCCAGCAGCGCCACCATAGGCCGGGGGCAGCCCCAGCATTTT	CASSATIGRGQPQHF
TRBV5-5	.	TRBJ2-7	TRBD2	TGTGCCAGCAGCTTGGGGGTAGCGGGAGGGCCCCACGAGCAGTACTTC	CASSLGVAGGPHEQYF
TRBV30	.	TRBJ2-7	TRBD2	TGTGCCTGGAGCGACGGGAGGACCTACGAGCAGTACTTC	CAWSDGRTYEQYF
TRBV19	.	TRBJ2-1	TRBD2	TGTGCCAGTAGTTCCATAGCGGGAGGAGCCAATGAGCAGTTCTTC	CASSSIAGGANEQFF
TRBV9	.	TRBJ2-7	.	TGTGCCAGCAGCCCCTTAGGTGATCTAGCTCTTTTCGACGAGCAGTACTTC	CASSPLGDLALFDEQYF